The sequence of this TCR beta chain was determined in a study of T cells in Graves' hyperthyroidism and ophthalmopathy. Regarding the study as a whole: The authors' 13 V-J model separated ophthalmopathy from stable hyperthyroidism.

The authors obtained PBMCs from 10 ml of fresh peripheral blood. Researchers took RNA transcripts and amplified the TCR beta CDR3 regions from them. The HTBI primer set was used in a first-round RT-PCR of the TCR CDR3. MiXCR, applied by TCRdb to the multiplex PCR reads, yields one record per CDR3 protein. The table includes hundreds of thousands of distinct CDR3 sequences, less than 25% detected once. This CDR3 has 17 residues. In germline, CDR1 is MNHEY, CDR2 SMNVEV (reference sequence). Trimming shortened V by 7 bases and J by 0 bases, and 18 bases separated the two germline ends. To note about this clonotype: Its antigen remains unknown.

This clonotype was obtained from a young man with Graves' ophthalmopathy. Input material: blood. The rearrangement uses TRBV27 and TRBJ1-4, with D perhaps matching TRBD1 (5 bases). The CDR3 DNA follows: TGTGCCAGCAAAAATCTCGGGACGGGCCCAACTAATGAAAAACTGTTTTTT. Protein product: CASKNLGTGPTNEKLFF. Full variable domain (remainder filled in from reference TRBV27 and TRBJ1-4): EAQVTQNPRYLITVTGKKLTVTCSQNMNHEYMSWYRQDPGLGLRQIYYSMNVEVTDKGDVPEGYKVSRKEKRNFPLILESPSPNQTSLYFCASKNLGTGPTNEKLFFGSGTQLSVL.